Listed below are T cell receptor beta chains from one sample, sequenced in a study of glioma-infiltrating T cells after dendritic cell vaccination. Libraries were prepared by immunoSEQ multiplex PCR; TCRdb keeps only in-frame clonotypes and omits some of them. Of 90,000 to 95,000 clones in the sample, more than 80% were seen once. The sample consisted of blood, taken after dendritic cell vaccination. The receptor set was obtained from a human donor with glioblastoma. CDR3s leave out the opening cysteine and the closing phenylalanine or tryptophan. Each record gives: V gene, J gene, CDR3 length, CDR3 protein.

>TRBV7-9|TRBJ2-3|15
ASSSLLRTGSTDTQY
>TRBV6-1|TRBJ1-2|13
ASTPLPGQNYGYT
>TRBV6-5|TRBJ1-2|11
ASRPQTGNGYT
>TRBV5-1|TRBJ1-1|13
ASSLNGGEGTEAF
>TRBV19|TRBJ2-3|15
ASSIAGGGGQADTQY
>TRBV19|TRBJ1-2|13
ASSYGQLLPFGYT
>TRBV7-2|TRBJ1-2|14
ASSPPGTGGYQGYT
>TRBV5-1|TRBJ2-7|14
ASSLEPGLATSQQY
>TRBV7-3|TRBJ2-6|13
ASSLDGKGANVLT
>TRBV28|TRBJ1-3|13
ASSAAGGKGNTIY
>TRBV5-6|TRBJ2-7|13
ASSPVQGGPYEQY
>TRBV5-1|TRBJ1-1|13
ASSLVGGVSTEAF
>TRBV2|TRBJ1-4|15
ASSVPGQGRTNEKLF
>TRBV28|TRBJ2-1|18
ASSSVPRGGQFGGYNEQF
>TRBV6-1|TRBJ2-5|12
ASSPWTGKETQY
>TRBV2|TRBJ1-2|12
ASSSDRASYGYT
>TRBV6-1|TRBJ1-5|13
ASIRQGESNQPQH
>TRBV6-5|TRBJ2-3|11
ASSRTSGDTQY
>TRBV6-1|TRBJ1-5|16
ASSEYRDRPYSNQPQH
>TRBV23-1|TRBJ1-3|12
ASSRAPSGNTIY